This T cell receptor (beta chain) was sequenced during a study of CD8 T cell repertoires and HIV-1 epitope variants. Study summary: Controls included no peptide, Ebola AY9 epitope, and a CMV, EBV, flu pool.

A word on this clone: Its antigen is undetermined.

Using immunoSEQ multiplex PCR, the repertoire was profiled, and TCRdb retains in-frame clones only, with some absent. The sample holds about 5,600 clones, about 71% seen once. This CDR3 region has 14 residues. V gave up 2 bases and J gave up 2 bases; unmatched junction bases: 3. CDR1 is MNHEY and CDR2 is SMNVEV in the germline V gene (reference sequence). Source material: cultured CD8+ T cells derived from PBMCs. This clonotype was sampled from a male donor with HIV. The chain employs TRBV27 and TRBJ2-7; 7 bases are shared with TRBD2. CDR3 nucleotide sequence: TGTGCCAGCAGTTTAGCGGGGGTCACCTACGAGCAGTACTTC. Protein sequence: CASSLAGVTYEQYF.